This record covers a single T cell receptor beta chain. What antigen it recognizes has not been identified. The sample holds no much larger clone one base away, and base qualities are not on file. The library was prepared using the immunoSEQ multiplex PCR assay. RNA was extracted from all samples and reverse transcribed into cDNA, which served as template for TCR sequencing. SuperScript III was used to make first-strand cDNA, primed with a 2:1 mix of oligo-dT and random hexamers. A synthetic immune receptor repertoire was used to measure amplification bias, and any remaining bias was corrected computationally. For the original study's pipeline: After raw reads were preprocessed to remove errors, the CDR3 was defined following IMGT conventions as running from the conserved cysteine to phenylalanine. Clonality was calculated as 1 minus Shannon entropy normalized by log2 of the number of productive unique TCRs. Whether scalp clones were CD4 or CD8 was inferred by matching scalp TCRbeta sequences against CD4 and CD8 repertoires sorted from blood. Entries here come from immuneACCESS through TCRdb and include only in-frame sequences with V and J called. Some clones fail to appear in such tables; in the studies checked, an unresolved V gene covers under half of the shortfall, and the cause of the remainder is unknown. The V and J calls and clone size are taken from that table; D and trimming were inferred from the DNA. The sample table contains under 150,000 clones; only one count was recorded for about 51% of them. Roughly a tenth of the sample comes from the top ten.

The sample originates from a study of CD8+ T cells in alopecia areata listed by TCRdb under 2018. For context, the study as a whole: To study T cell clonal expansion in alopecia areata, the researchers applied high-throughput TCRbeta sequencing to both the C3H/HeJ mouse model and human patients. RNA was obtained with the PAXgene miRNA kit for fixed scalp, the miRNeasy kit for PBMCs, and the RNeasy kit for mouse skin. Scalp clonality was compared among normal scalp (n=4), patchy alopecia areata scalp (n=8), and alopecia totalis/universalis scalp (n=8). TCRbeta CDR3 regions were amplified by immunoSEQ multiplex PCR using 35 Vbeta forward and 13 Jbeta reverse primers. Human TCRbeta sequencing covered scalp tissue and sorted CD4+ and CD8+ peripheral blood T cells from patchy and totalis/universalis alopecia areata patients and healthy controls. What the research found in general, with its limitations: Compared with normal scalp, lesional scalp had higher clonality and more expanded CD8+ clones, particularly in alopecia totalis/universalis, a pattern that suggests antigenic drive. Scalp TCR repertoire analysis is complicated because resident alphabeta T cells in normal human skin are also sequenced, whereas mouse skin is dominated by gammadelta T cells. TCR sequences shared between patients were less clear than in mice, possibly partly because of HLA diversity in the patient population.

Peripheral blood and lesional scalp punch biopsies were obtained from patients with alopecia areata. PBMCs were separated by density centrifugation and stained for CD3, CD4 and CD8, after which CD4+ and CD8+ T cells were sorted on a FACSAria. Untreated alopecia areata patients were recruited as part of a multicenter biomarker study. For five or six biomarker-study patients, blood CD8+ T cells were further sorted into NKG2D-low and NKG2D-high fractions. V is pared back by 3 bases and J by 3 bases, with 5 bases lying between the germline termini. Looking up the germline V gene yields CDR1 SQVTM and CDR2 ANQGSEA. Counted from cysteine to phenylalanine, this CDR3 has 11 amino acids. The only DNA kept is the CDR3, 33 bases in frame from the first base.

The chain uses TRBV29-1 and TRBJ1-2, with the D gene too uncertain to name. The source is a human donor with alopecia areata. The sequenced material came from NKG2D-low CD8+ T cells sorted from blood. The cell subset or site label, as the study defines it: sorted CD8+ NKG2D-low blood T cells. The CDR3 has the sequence CSVDEDYGYTF. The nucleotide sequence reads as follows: TGCAGCGTTGATGAGGACTATGGCTACACCTTC.